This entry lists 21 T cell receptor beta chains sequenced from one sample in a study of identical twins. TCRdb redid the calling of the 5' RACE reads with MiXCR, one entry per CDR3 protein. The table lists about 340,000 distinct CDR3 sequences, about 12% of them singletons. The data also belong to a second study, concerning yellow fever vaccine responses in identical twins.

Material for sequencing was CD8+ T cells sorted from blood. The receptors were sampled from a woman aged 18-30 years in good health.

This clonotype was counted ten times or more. CDR3 nucleotide sequence: TGTGCCAGCAGCCCTCAACTGCTAGTATCCGGGGAGCTGTTTTTT. This translates into CASSPQLLVSGELFF. The rearrangement joins TRBV9 to TRBJ2-2; D not resolved. Germline loops: CDR1 SGDLS, CDR2 YYNGEE. Trimming took 4 bases from V and 6 from J, leaving 16 bases between them. The CDR3 is 15 amino acids.

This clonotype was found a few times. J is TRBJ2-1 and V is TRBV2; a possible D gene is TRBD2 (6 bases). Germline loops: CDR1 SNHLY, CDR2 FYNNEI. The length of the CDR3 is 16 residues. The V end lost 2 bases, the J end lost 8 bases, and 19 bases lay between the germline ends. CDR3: CASSEPPRLVSHEQFF. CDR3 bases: TGTGCCAGCAGTGAACCTCCTAGACTAGTTAGCCATGAGCAGTTCTTC.

CDR3 protein: CASSLVGQSYGYTF. DNA for the CDR3: TGTGCCAGCAGCTTAGTGGGACAGAGCTATGGCTACACCTTC. The V call is TRBV7-9, the J call TRBJ1-2; 7 bases fit TRBD1. Trimming removed 1 base from V and 4 bases from J; junction bases left unmatched: 3. The CDR3 runs to 14 residues. In germline, CDR1 is SEHNR, CDR2 FQNEAQ (reference sequence).

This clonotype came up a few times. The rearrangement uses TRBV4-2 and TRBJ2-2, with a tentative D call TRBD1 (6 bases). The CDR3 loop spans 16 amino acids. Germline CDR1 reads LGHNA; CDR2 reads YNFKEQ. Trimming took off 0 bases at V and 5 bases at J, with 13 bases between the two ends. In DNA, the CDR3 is TGTGCCAGCAGCCAAGATACACAGGGTTTGACCGGGGAGCTGTTTTTT. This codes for CASSQDTQGLTGELFF.

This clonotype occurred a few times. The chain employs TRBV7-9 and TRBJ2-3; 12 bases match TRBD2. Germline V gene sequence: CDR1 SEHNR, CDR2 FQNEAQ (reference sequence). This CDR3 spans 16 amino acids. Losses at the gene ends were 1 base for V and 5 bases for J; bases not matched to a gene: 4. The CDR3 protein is CASSLVTSGSGDTQYF. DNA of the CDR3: TGTGCCAGCAGCTTAGTGACTAGCGGGAGCGGAGATACGCAGTATTTT.

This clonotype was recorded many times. The CDR3 nucleotides read TGTGCCAGCAGCTTAGGTCGAAAGGGGATGGCAAACACCATATATTTT. It yields the protein CASSLGRKGMANTIYF. The chain combines TRBV13 with TRBJ1-3; TRBD1 might be the D (5 bases). From germline, CDR1 is PRHDT and CDR2 FYEKMQ (reference sequence). Trimming left V 0 bases short and J 6 bases short, with 15 bases between. This CDR3 region has 16 residues.

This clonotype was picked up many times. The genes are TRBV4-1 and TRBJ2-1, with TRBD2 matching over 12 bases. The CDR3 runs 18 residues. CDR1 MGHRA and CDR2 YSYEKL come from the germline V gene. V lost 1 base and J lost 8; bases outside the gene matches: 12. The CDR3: CASSQVLAGGPVGDEQFF. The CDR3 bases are TGCGCCAGCAGCCAAGTACTAGCGGGGGGCCCCGTTGGGGATGAGCAGTTCTTC.

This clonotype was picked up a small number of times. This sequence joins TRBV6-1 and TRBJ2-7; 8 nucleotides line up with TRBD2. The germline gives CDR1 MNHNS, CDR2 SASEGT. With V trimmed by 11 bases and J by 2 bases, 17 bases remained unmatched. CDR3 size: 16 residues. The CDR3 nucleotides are TGTGCCGGCCGGAGGGCTAGCGGGCAGCACACCTACGAGCAGTACGTC. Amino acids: CAGRRASGQHTYEQYV.

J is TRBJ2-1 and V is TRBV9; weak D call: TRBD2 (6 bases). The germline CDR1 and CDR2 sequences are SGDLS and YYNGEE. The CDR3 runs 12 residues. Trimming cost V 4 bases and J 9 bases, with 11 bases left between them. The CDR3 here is CASSNPGGEQFF. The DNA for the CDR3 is TGTGCCAGCAGCAATCCCGGGGGTGAGCAGTTCTTC.

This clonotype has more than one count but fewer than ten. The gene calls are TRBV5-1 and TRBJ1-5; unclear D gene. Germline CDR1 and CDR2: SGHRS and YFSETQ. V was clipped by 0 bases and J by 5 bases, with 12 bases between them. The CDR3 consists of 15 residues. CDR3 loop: CASSLVGRPDQPQHF. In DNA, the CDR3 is TGCGCCAGCAGCTTGGTTGGACGGCCAGATCAGCCCCAGCATTTT.

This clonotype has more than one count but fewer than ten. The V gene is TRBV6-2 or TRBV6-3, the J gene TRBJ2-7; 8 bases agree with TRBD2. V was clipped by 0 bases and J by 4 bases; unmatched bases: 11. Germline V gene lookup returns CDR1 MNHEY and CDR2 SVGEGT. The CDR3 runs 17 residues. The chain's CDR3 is CASSYSSSGSSPYEQYF. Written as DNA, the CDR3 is TGTGCCAGCAGTTACTCGTCCAGCGGGAGTAGCCCTTACGAGCAGTACTTC.

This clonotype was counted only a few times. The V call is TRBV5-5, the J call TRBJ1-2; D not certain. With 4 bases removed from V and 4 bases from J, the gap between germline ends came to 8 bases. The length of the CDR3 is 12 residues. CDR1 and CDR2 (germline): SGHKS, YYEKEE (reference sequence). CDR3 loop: CASSDGFYGYTF. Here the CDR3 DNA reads TGTGCCAGCAGCGACGGATTCTATGGCTACACCTTC. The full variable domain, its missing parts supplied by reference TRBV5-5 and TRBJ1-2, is DAGVTQSPTHLIKTRGQQVTLRCSPISGHKSVSWYQQVLGQGPQFIFQYYEKEERGRGNFPDRFSARQFPNYSSELNVNALLLGDSALYLCASSDGFYGYTFGSGTRLTVV.

Here the CDR3 reads CASSWMNTEAFF. CDR3 DNA sequence: TGTGCCAGCAGTTGGATGAACACTGAAGCTTTCTTT. The chain links TRBV28 to TRBJ1-1; D remains ambiguous. The germline V gene has CDR1 MDHEN and CDR2 SYDVKM. The CDR3 extends over 12 amino acids. V dropped 4 bases and J dropped 0 bases, with 3 bases sitting between them.

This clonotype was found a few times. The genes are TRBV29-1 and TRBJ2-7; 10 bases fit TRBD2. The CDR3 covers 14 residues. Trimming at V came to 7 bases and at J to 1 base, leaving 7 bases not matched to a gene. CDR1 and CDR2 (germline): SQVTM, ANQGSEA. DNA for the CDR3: TGCAGCGCCCGAAGGGGACTAGCGTCCTACGAGCAGTACTTC. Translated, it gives CSARRGLASYEQYF.

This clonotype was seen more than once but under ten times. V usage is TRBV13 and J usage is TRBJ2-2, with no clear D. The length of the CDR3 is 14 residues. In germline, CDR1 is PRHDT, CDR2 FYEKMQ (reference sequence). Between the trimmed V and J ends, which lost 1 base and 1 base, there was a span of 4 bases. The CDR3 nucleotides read TGTGCCAGCAGCTTAGATAAGAACACCGGGGAGCTGTTTTTT. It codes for CASSLDKNTGELFF.

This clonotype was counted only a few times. CDR3 amino acids: CATSREVRNTEAFF. The CDR3 nucleotides read TGTGCCACCAGCAGAGAAGTGAGGAACACTGAAGCTTTCTTT. J is TRBJ1-1 and V is TRBV15; D gene uncertain. The V gene's germline CDR1 is LNHNV and CDR2 YYDKDF (reference sequence). This CDR3 spans 14 amino acids. The V end was cut by 0 bases, the J end by 1 base, with 6 bases between.

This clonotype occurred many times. This CDR3 reads CASSAGTSGSYEQYF. In nucleotides, the CDR3 is TGTGCCAGCAGTGCAGGGACTAGCGGCTCCTACGAGCAGTACTTC. V gene TRBV27 combines with J gene TRBJ2-7; TRBD2 agrees at 11 bases. Losses at the gene ends were 5 bases for V and 0 bases for J; bases not matched to a gene: 3. CDR3 length: 15 amino acids. Germline V CDR1 and CDR2: MNHEY, SMNVEV (reference sequence).

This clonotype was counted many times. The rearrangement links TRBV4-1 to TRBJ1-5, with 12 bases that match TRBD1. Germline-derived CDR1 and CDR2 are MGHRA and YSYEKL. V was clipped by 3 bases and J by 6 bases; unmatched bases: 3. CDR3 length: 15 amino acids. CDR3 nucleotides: TGCGCCAGCAGCCAGGGACAGGGGGCAACTCAGCCCCAGCATTTT. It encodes CASSQGQGATQPQHF.

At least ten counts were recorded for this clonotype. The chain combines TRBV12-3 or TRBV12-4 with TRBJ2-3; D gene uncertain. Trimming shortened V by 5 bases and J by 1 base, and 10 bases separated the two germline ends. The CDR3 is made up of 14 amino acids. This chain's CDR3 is CASSLSSGTDTQYF. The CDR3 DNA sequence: TGTGCCAGCAGTCTCTCCAGCGGCACAGATACGCAGTATTTT.

CDR3 DNA: TGCGCCAGCAGCCAAACCCGTGACTATGGCTACACCTTC. This gives the protein CASSQTRDYGYTF. The chain couples TRBV4-1 to TRBJ1-2, with D unresolved. Germline CDR1 MGHRA, CDR2 YSYEKL. This CDR3 spans 13 amino acids. V lost 2 bases to trimming and J lost 3 bases, with 7 bases between them.

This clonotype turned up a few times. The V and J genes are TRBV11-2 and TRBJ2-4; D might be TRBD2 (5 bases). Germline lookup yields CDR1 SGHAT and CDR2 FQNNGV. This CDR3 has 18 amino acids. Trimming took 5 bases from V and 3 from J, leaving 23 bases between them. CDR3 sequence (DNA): TGTGCCAGCAGCGCTCCTTTTGACTACCTCAAGCACAAAAACATTCAGTACTTC. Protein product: CASSAPFDYLKHKNIQYF.